This T cell receptor (beta chain) was captured in a study of T-cell memory formation after mild COVID-19. In the study overall: TCR clusters mostly belonged to single donors.

Germline V gives CDR1 SGDLS, CDR2 YYNGEE. The CDR3 has 15 amino acids. The V end was cut by 0 bases, the J end by 7 bases, with 11 bases between. A 5'RACE reaction primed in the constant segment made cDNA libraries of TCR alpha and TCR beta, and these carried sample barcodes and UMIs. TCRdb independently ran MiXCR on the 5' RACE reads; one entry per CDR3 protein. The table includes tens of thousands of distinct CDR3 sequences, approximately 25% detected once. A remark on this clonotype: What it binds is unknown.

General study results and limits: The appearance of some responding clones in pre-infection memory suggested that cross-reactive memory joined.

The chain employs TRBV9 and TRBJ1-6; possibly TRBD1 for D (6 bases). The specimen sequenced was PBMCs or a T cell subset sorted from them (not recorded which). The receptor comes from a young man who had mild COVID-19 (a few samples of this study predate the infection). Cell type and time point are not known. CDR3 sequence reads: CASSVALTGNSPLHF. As DNA, the CDR3 is TGTGCCAGCAGCGTAGCTCTAACAGGGAATTCACCCCTCCACTTT.